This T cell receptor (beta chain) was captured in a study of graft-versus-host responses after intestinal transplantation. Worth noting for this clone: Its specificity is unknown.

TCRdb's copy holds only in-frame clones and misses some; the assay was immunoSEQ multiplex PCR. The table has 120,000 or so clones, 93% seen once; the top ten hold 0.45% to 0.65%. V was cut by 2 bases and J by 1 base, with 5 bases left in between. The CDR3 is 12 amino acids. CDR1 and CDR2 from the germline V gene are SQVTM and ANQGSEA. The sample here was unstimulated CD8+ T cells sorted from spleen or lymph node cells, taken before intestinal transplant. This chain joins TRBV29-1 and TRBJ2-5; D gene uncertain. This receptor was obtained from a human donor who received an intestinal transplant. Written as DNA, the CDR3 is TGCAGCGTTGAACGCCGCCAAGAGACCCAGTACTTC. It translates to CSVERRQETQYF.